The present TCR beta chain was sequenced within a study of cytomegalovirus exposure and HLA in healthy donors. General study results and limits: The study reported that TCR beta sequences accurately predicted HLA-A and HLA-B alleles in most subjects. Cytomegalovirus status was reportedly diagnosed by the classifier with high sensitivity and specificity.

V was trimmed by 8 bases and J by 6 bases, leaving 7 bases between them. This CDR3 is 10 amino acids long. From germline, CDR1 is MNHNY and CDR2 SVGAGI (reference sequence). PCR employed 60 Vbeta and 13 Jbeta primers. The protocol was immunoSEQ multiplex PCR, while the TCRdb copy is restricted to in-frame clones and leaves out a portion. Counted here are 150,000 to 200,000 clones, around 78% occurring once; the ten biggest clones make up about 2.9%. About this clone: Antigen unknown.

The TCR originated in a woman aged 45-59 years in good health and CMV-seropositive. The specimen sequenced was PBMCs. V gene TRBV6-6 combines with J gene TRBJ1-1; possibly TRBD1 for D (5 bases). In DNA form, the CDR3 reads TGTGCCAGCCGGGGGGCTGAAGCTTTCTTT. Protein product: CASRGAEAFF.